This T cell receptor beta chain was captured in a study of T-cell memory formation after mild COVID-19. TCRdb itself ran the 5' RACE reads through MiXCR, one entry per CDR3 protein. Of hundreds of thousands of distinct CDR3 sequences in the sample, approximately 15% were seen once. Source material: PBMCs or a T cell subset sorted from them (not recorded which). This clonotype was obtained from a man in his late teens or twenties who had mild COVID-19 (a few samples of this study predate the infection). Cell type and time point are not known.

The CDR3 sequence: CASSRKDRETQYF. The CDR3 DNA reads TGTGCCAGCAGCCGGAAAGATCGAGAGACCCAGTACTTC. The chain links TRBV7-2 to TRBJ2-5; D is unresolved. The CDR3 spans 13 residues. The V end lost 5 bases, the J end lost 4 bases, and 11 bases lay between the germline ends. CDR1 is SGHTA and CDR2 is FQGNSA in the germline V gene.